This TCR beta chain stems from a study of OX40 agonist ivuxolimab in advanced cancers. Background on the study: While on treatment, patients had intravenous ivuxolimab at 0.01 to 10 mg/kg every 2 weeks. General study findings and limits: Blood T cells, both CD4+ and CD8+, expanded clonally by week 6 at 0.1 to 3.0 mg/kg.

As concerns this clone: Its specificity is not known.

The method was immunoSEQ multiplex PCR; TCRdb's version includes in-frame clones alone and lacks a portion of them. The sample has tens of thousands of clones, around 91% seen once. The CDR3 runs to 19 residues. Blood sampling took place at baseline, cycle 4 day 1, and cycle 7 day 1. The TCR sequence derives from an adult with an advanced solid tumor such as melanoma, head and neck, liver or kidney cancer. The V and J genes are TRBV12-2 and TRBJ2-3. TRBV12-2 is designated a pseudogene. This material consisted of CD4+ or CD8+ T cells sorted from blood, taken in a trial of the OX40 agonist ivuxolimab. The CDR3 nucleotides read TGTGCAAGTCGCTTAACAGCTGTCCTTAAGGACCCCCCGGCAGATACGCAGTATTTT. It encodes CASRLTAVLKDPPADTQYF.